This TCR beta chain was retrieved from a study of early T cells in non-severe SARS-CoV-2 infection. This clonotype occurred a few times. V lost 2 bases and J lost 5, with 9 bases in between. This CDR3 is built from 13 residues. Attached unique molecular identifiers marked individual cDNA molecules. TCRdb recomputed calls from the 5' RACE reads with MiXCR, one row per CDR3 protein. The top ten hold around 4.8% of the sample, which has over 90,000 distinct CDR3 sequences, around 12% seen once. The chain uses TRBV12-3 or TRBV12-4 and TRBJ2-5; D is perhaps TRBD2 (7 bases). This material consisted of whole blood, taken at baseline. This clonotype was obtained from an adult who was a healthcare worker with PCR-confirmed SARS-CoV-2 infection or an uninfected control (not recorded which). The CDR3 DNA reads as TGTGCCAGCAGTTTAAGGGGGGGGGAGACCCAGTACTTC. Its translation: CASSLRGGETQYF.